These T cell receptor beta chains were read from a single sample in a study of T-cell reconstitution after alpha-beta-depleted transplantation in children. TCRdb reprocessed the PCR reads via MiXCR and lists one record per CDR3 protein. This table has roughly 160,000 distinct CDR3 sequences, 11% appearing once. The sequences come from PBMCs, collected before TCRalphabeta/CD19-depleted stem cell transplant. These receptors were obtained from a boy aged 2-9 years with acute myeloid leukemia, due to receive a stem cell transplant. The CDR3 runs from the conserved cysteine through the conserved F or W. The order of the fields is V gene, J gene, clone size, D gene, CDR3 DNA, CDR3 protein. A D gene is named only where the DNA matches it firmly. Part of the rows lack a size; the others show once, few, many or a class for expanded clones.

>TRBV15|TRBJ1-4|many|NA
TGTGCCACCAGCAGAGAACTTGGACAGATAGGAGGTGAAAAACTGTTTTTT
CATSRELGQIGGEKLFF
>TRBV29-1|TRBJ2-5|NA|NA
TGCAGCGTTGGTTCGGGGCGAGAGACCCAGTACTTC
CSVGSGRETQYF
>TRBV5-1|TRBJ2-7|many|NA
TGCGCCAGCAGCTGGACCGACACTGCCTACGAGCAGTACTTC
CASSWTDTAYEQYF
>TRBV20-1|TRBJ1-3|many|NA
TGCAGTGCGGAGGGGACTGGAAACACCATATATTTT
CSAEGTGNTIYF
>TRBV3-1|TRBJ2-2|NA|TRBD2
TGTGCCTGCTCCGGGACTAGCGGGAGCGCCGGGGAGCTGTTTTTT
CACSGTSGSAGELFF
>TRBV29-1|TRBJ1-2|many|TRBD1
TGCAGCGCAGACAGGGGCGACTATGGCTACACCTTC
CSADRGDYGYTF
>TRBV29-1|TRBJ2-1|many|TRBD2
TGCAGCGTTTGTGTCCTGGCGGGAGTGTGCGTTGAGCAGTTCTTC
CSVCVLAGVCVEQFF
>TRBV30|TRBJ1-4|many|TRBD1
TGTGCCTGGAGCACAGGGGGCCGTGAAAAACTGTTTTTT
CAWSTGGREKLFF
>TRBV20-1|TRBJ2-3|many|TRBD2
TGCAGTGCTAGAGGGAAGCGGGGGGCGAACACAGATACGCAGTATTTT
CSARGKRGANTDTQYF
>TRBV10-3|TRBJ1-2|few|NA
TGTGCCATCAGTGAGTCGAACAGGGCAGGGGTTAGCTATGGCTACCCCTTC
CAISESNRAGVSYGYPF
>TRBV9|TRBJ2-1|many|TRBD1
TGTGCCAGCAGCGTAGGGACAGGCAATGAGCAGTTCTTC
CASSVGTGNEQFF
>TRBV20-1|TRBJ2-3|many|TRBD2
TGCAGTGCGCCGACTAGCGGGAGAGCAGATACGCAGTATTTT
CSAPTSGRADTQYF
>TRBV10-3|TRBJ2-5|many|NA
TGTGCCATCAGTGAGTTTACGGGAGAGCTGGAGACCCAGTACTTC
CAISEFTGELETQYF
>TRBV10-3|TRBJ2-7|many|NA
TGTGCCATCAGTGAGAATGGACTTCAGTACGAGCAGTACTTC
CAISENGLQYEQYF
>TRBV5-1|TRBJ2-5|many|NA
TGCGCCAGCAGGGCGCATGAGACCCAGTACTTC
CASRAHETQYF
>TRBV12-3/TRBV12-4|TRBJ2-5|many|NA
TGTGCCAGCAGTCCACAGGGATCTACGCAAGAGACCCAGTACTTC
CASSPQGSTQETQYF
>TRBV20-1|TRBJ2-3|many|TRBD2
TGCAGTGCTAGAGAGTGGCGGGAGAGGTCCACAGATACGCAGTATTTT
CSAREWRERSTDTQYF
>TRBV20-1|TRBJ1-1|many|NA
TGCAGTGCTAGCCTGACCGGGACCGGCAACACTGAAGCTTTCTTT
CSASLTGTGNTEAFF
>TRBV12-3/TRBV12-4|TRBJ1-5|many|TRBD1
TGTGCCAGCAGTCCCACGGGACAGCTCAATCAGCCCCAGCATTTT
CASSPTGQLNQPQHF
>TRBV5-1|TRBJ1-1|many|TRBD1
TGCGCCAGCAGCGTGGGGACAGGGGGAACTGAAGCTTTCTTT
CASSVGTGGTEAFF
>TRBV24-1|TRBJ2-2|many|TRBD1
TGTGCCACCAGTGACTCCAGGGGGCGCGACACCGGGGAGCTGTTTTTT
CATSDSRGRDTGELFF
>TRBV27|TRBJ1-1|many|NA
TGTGCTACAGCAGATCGGATGTTGCAGGGGAACACTGAAGCTTTCTTT
CATADRMLQGNTEAFF
>TRBV5-1|TRBJ1-2|few|NA
TGCGCCAGCAGCGGGGGACGACAATACTATGGCTACACCTTC
CASSGGRQYYGYTF
>TRBV11-2|TRBJ2-5|many|NA
TGTGCCAGCAGCCCACAGCGGCAGGGTATTAGAGGGGTGTTCGAGACCCAGTACTTC
CASSPQRQGIRGVFETQYF
>TRBV4-1|TRBJ2-2|many|NA
TGCGCCAGCAGCTCCGGGCCAGACTTTTTCTTGGACACCGGGGAGCTGTTTTTT
CASSSGPDFFLDTGELFF
>TRBV7-2|TRBJ2-5|many|NA
TGTGCCAGCAGCCCCCGCCGGGAGACCCAGTACTTC
CASSPRRETQYF
>TRBV11-2|TRBJ2-3|many|NA
TGTGCCAGCAGCCGGGATGAAGATACGCAGTATTTT
CASSRDEDTQYF
>TRBV20-1|TRBJ2-1|many|TRBD2
TGCAGTGCCCAGCGGGAGTACAATGAGCAGTTCTTC
CSAQREYNEQFF
>TRBV3-1|TRBJ1-6|many|TRBD1
TGTGCCAGCTTGAACCCGGGACAGGGGATTTCACCCCTCCACTTT
CASLNPGQGISPLHF
>TRBV7-2|TRBJ2-3|many|TRBD1
TGTGCCAGCAGCCACGGACAGGGCAGGGGAGATACGCAGTATTTT
CASSHGQGRGDTQYF
>TRBV20-1|TRBJ2-7|many|TRBD2
TGCAGTGCTAGATCTAGCGGCTACGAGCAGTACTTC
CSARSSGYEQYF
>TRBV28|TRBJ2-1|many|NA
TGTGCCAGCACCGATGTACCCGGCGATGAGCAGTTCTTC
CASTDVPGDEQFF
>TRBV6-5|TRBJ2-1|many|TRBD1
TGTGCCAGCAGAATTAAATACGGAACAGGGGGTGAGCAGTTCTTC
CASRIKYGTGGEQFF
>TRBV20-1|TRBJ1-6|many|NA
TGCTCCAGTAGAAGCTCCTATAATTCACCCCTCCACTTT
CSSRSSYNSPLHF
>TRBV28|TRBJ2-1|many|NA
TGTGCCAGCAGTTTGTTGGACGGGACCTACAATGAGCAGTTCTTC
CASSLLDGTYNEQFF
>TRBV18|TRBJ2-5|many|NA
TGTGCCAGCTCACCTCGGAGCGTAGGGGAGACCCAGTACTTC
CASSPRSVGETQYF
>TRBV6-5|TRBJ2-3|medium-sized|NA
TGTGCCAGCAGTTACCGGACAGGCACAGATACGCAGTATTTT
CASSYRTGTDTQYF
>TRBV7-2|TRBJ2-5|NA|NA
TGTGCCCGCAGCTTCAGCGGACAAGAGACCCAGTACTTC
CARSFSGQETQYF
>TRBV5-1|TRBJ1-1|many|TRBD1
TGCGCCAGCAGCGGCGGACAGGGGAACACTGAAGCTTTCTTT
CASSGGQGNTEAFF
>TRBV12-3/TRBV12-4|TRBJ2-1|NA|NA
TGTGCCAGCAGTGTTTGGGGCGCCTCCTACAATGAGCAGTTCTTC
CASSVWGASYNEQFF
>TRBV6-2/TRBV6-3|TRBJ2-1|many|NA
TGTGCCAGCAGCTCGAGGGCCACCTACTCCAATGAGCAGTTCTTC
CASSSRATYSNEQFF
>TRBV12-3/TRBV12-4|TRBJ2-1|many|TRBD2
TGTGCCAGCAGTTCCCCGACTAGCGGGCTATACAATGAGCAGTTCTTC
CASSSPTSGLYNEQFF
>TRBV4-1|TRBJ1-5|few|NA
TGCGCAAGCGGTCGGGATCAGCCCCAGCATTTT
CASGRDQPQHF
>TRBV18|TRBJ1-6|NA|TRBD1
TGTGCCAGCACGTTTGAGACAGGGAATTCACCCCTCCACTTT
CASTFETGNSPLHF
>TRBV12-3/TRBV12-4|TRBJ2-3|many|NA
TGTGCCAGCCGGGACTCTAGCACAGATACGCAGTATTTT
CASRDSSTDTQYF
>TRBV11-1|TRBJ1-6|many|NA
TGTGCCAGCAGCCGAGGACGGATTTATAATTCACCCCTCCACTTT
CASSRGRIYNSPLHF
>TRBV30|TRBJ2-7|NA|TRBD2
TGTGCCTGGAGTGAGATTTTTGCGGGAGGCCCCTACGAGCAGTACTTC
CAWSEIFAGGPYEQYF
>TRBV11-1|TRBJ2-1|many|TRBD2
TGTGCCAGCAGCTTAGCCCCTCCGACTAGCGGGATCTACAATGAGCAGTTCTTC
CASSLAPPTSGIYNEQFF
>TRBV2|TRBJ2-1|many|TRBD2
TGTGCCAGCAGGAGACTAGCGGGGTACAATGAGCAGTTCTTC
CASRRLAGYNEQFF
>TRBV20-1|TRBJ2-1|many|NA
TGCAGTGCTTCAGAGACAGGCGCGGTGAATGAGCAGTTCTTC
CSASETGAVNEQFF
>TRBV7-4|TRBJ1-1|many|NA
TGTGCCAGCATCTTGCGGATGAATACTGAAGCTTTCTTT
CASILRMNTEAFF
>TRBV18|TRBJ1-2|many|NA
TGTGCCAGCTCACCGGGACGGGAAAACTATGGCTACACCTTC
CASSPGRENYGYTF
>TRBV18|TRBJ1-3|many|NA
TGTGCCAGCTCACCACGTGTAGTCGAAAACACCATATATTTT
CASSPRVVENTIYF
>TRBV7-8|TRBJ2-1|NA|NA
TGTGCCAGCAGCTTAGATGGGGGCGCCTACAATGAGCAGTTCTTC
CASSLDGGAYNEQFF
>TRBV19|TRBJ1-5|few|TRBD1
TGTGCCAGTAGTATAGATCACTTGACAGGGTACCAGCCCCAGCATTTT
CASSIDHLTGYQPQHF
>TRBV28|TRBJ1-1|many|NA
TGTGCCAGCAGTCTCAATGTTCTCACTGAAGCTTTCTTT
CASSLNVLTEAFF
>TRBV5-1|TRBJ2-2|many|TRBD1
TGCGCCAGCAGCGCCGGGACAGGGGGCCTCACCGGGGAGCTGTTTTTT
CASSAGTGGLTGELFF
>TRBV24-1|TRBJ1-2|many|TRBD1
TGTGCCACCAGTGCAACCGGGACAGGGAGGGGAAATGGCTACACCTTC
CATSATGTGRGNGYTF
>TRBV6-2/TRBV6-3|TRBJ1-1|NA|NA
TGTGCCAGCAGTAAGGAGGGTCTGAACACTGAAGCTTTCTTT
CASSKEGLNTEAFF
>TRBV27|TRBJ2-5|many|TRBD2
TGTGCCAGCGGCGGACTAGCGGATCAAGAGACCCAGTACTTC
CASGGLADQETQYF